These T cell receptor beta chains were read from a single sample in a study of early T cells in non-severe SARS-CoV-2 infection. TCRdb redid the calling of the 5' RACE reads with MiXCR, one entry per CDR3 protein. The profile shows 70,000 to 90,000 distinct CDR3 sequences, about 15% of them singletons. Sequenced input: whole blood. These receptors originate from an adult who was a healthcare worker with PCR-confirmed SARS-CoV-2 infection or an uninfected control (not recorded which). Both conserved end residues are part of each CDR3. Fields, in order: V gene, D gene, J gene, clone size, CDR3 DNA, CDR3 protein. D genes are given only for firm matches. Expanded clones get a size class; other rows say once, few or many, or leave the size out.

V gene: TRBV4-3
D gene: TRBD1
J gene: TRBJ2-7
clone size: NA
CDR3 DNA: TGCGCCAGCAGCCCAACAGGGGTACCTTTCTTCTCCTACGAGCAGTACTTC
CDR3 protein: CASSPTGVPFFSYEQYF

V gene: TRBV4-3
D gene: NA
J gene: TRBJ1-3
clone size: many
CDR3 DNA: TGCGCCAGCAGCCAAGAGGCTTTGGGGGTTTCTTCGTTAAACACCATATATTTT
CDR3 protein: CASSQEALGVSSLNTIYF

V gene: TRBV29-1
D gene: NA
J gene: TRBJ1-2
clone size: NA
CDR3 DNA: TGCAGCGTTGGATCAGTCTATGGCTACACCTTC
CDR3 protein: CSVGSVYGYTF

V gene: TRBV6-4
D gene: TRBD2
J gene: TRBJ2-1
clone size: NA
CDR3 DNA: TGTGCCAGCAGTGCTCTAGCGGGAGGGCTCGGTGAGCAGTTCTTC
CDR3 protein: CASSALAGGLGEQFF

V gene: TRBV30
D gene: NA
J gene: TRBJ2-7
clone size: NA
CDR3 DNA: TGTGCCTCGACCGAAGGCTACGAGCAGTACTTC
CDR3 protein: CASTEGYEQYF

V gene: TRBV7-9
D gene: NA
J gene: TRBJ1-1
clone size: NA
CDR3 DNA: TGTGCCAGCAGCTTAGCAGTCCTTGAGGGGACTGAAGCTTTCTTT
CDR3 protein: CASSLAVLEGTEAFF

V gene: TRBV3-1
D gene: NA
J gene: TRBJ2-5
clone size: NA
CDR3 DNA: TGTGCCAGCAGCCAAGTTACTCGGGAAGAGACCCAGTACTTC
CDR3 protein: CASSQVTREETQYF

V gene: TRBV6-6
D gene: NA
J gene: TRBJ2-6
clone size: many
CDR3 DNA: TGTGCCAGCAGTTACGGATCTGGGGCCAACGTCCTGACTTTC
CDR3 protein: CASSYGSGANVLTF

V gene: TRBV4-2
D gene: TRBD2
J gene: TRBJ2-3
clone size: NA
CDR3 DNA: TGTGCCAGCGGGTTGGCTAGCGGGAGGGATACGCAGTATTTT
CDR3 protein: CASGLASGRDTQYF

V gene: TRBV27
D gene: TRBD2
J gene: TRBJ2-1
clone size: many
CDR3 DNA: TGTGCCAGCAGTTTGTTAGCGGGAGATTACAATGAGCAGTTCTTC
CDR3 protein: CASSLLAGDYNEQFF